Following are 23 T cell receptor beta chains from one sample sequenced in a study of blood T cells in healthy people across ages. Sample-barcoded 5' priming and a J-beta primer mix drove a second PCR of about 7 to 12 cycles. Each CDR3 protein gets one entry after TCRdb re-called the 5' RACE reads with MiXCR. The repertoire has 550,000 to 750,000 distinct CDR3 sequences, about 21% of them found once; the top ten carry roughly 3.6%. Sequencing was carried out using blood. All receptors come from an older man in good health.

The genes are TRBV6-1 and TRBJ2-3; D is possibly TRBD2 (6 bases). Germline CDR1 reads MNHNS; CDR2 reads SASEGT. The V end lost 0 bases, the J end lost 7 bases, and 23 bases lay between the germline ends. This CDR3 has 18 amino acids. As DNA, the CDR3 is TGTGCCAGCAGTGAAGCGCTCTTACTGGGGACCGGAGGGAATACGCAGTATTTT. This sequence encodes CASSEALLLGTGGNTQYF.

The table lists this clonotype with a few counts. The chain uses TRBV7-8 and TRBJ2-7; 8 nucleotides match TRBD1. CDR1 SGHVS and CDR2 FQNEAQ come from the germline V gene. V dropped 3 bases and J dropped 2; count of bases not matched to a gene: 6. The CDR3 contains 15 residues. CDR3 loop: CASSFYPGQAYEQYF. The CDR3 DNA is TGTGCCAGCAGCTTCTATCCGGGACAGGCCTACGAGCAGTACTTC.

This chain's CDR3 is CASSSQSGARPAFF. Here the CDR3 DNA reads TGTGCCAGCAGTTCGCAGTCCGGAGCTCGTCCGGCTTTCTTT. The rearrangement joins TRBV12-3 or TRBV12-4 to TRBJ1-1; D call uncertain. Trimming stripped 4 bases from V and 11 bases from J, with 20 bases between. CDR3 length: 14 amino acids.

J is TRBJ2-5 and V is TRBV29-1, with unresolved D. Germline V gives CDR1 SQVTM, CDR2 ANQGSEA. Trimming removed 3 bases at V and 1 base at J, with 6 bases between. This CDR3 contains 12 residues. The CDR3 sequence is CSVDWPQETQYF. CDR3 coding DNA: TGCAGCGTTGATTGGCCCCAAGAGACCCAGTACTTC.

The V gene is TRBV15, the J gene TRBJ2-1; D gene uncertain. The germline V and J ends were trimmed by 0 bases and 1 base, with 10 bases remaining between them. Germline V lookup: CDR1 LNHNV, CDR2 YYDKDF (reference sequence). The CDR3 is made up of 16 amino acids. The CDR3 is CATSRDRAVSYNEQFF. CDR3 sequence (DNA): TGTGCCACCAGCAGAGATAGGGCGGTGTCCTACAATGAGCAGTTCTTC.

This clonotype has only a few counts. The chain is built from TRBV28 and TRBJ2-5, with D possibly TRBD2 on 7 matching bases. The end of the DNA is better explained by TRBJ2-1, so the J call may be wrong. CDR1 and CDR2 from the germline V gene are MDHEN and SYDVKM. The CDR3 totals 16 residues. CDR3 region: CASSVGGANSYNEQFF. CDR3 DNA: TGTGCCAGCAGCGTGGGGGGGGCAAACTCCTACAATGAGCAGTTCTTC.

The chain carries TRBV7-3 and TRBJ2-3; 7 bases are a match to TRBD2. The germline V gene has CDR1 SGHTA and CDR2 FQGTGA. The V and J ends lost 2 bases and 4 bases, in that order; junction bases with no gene match: 9. The CDR3 length is 16 residues. The CDR3 loop reads CASSLLVGGPADTQYF. DNA of the CDR3: TGTGCCAGCAGCTTACTCGTGGGAGGGCCGGCAGATACGCAGTATTTT. The full variable domain, in which reference TRBV7-3 and TRBJ2-3 provide the parts outside the CDR3, is GAGVSQTPSNKVTEKGKYVELRCDPISGHTALYWYRQSLGQGPEFLIYFQGTGAADDSGLPNDRFFAVRPEGSVSTLKIQRTERGDSAVYLCASSLLVGGPADTQYFGPGTRLTVL.

This sequence joins TRBV25-1 and TRBJ2-3, with TRBD2 identical over 8 bases. Germline V CDR1 and CDR2: MGHDK, SYGVNS. V lost 2 bases, J lost 5 bases, and 0 bases stayed unmatched. The CDR3 consists of 13 residues. CDR3: CASSELAGDTQYF. The CDR3 DNA sequence: TGTGCCAGCAGTGAACTAGCGGGAGATACGCAGTATTTT.

This clonotype has a count of ten or more. The CDR3 DNA follows: TGTGCCAGCAGTTCCGAACCCCCAGGCTACACCTTC. It yields the protein CASSSEPPGYTF. The chain combines TRBV25-1 with TRBJ1-2, with D hard to call. Germline V gives CDR1 MGHDK, CDR2 SYGVNS. The CDR3 runs 12 residues. V was clipped by 5 bases and J by 8 bases, with 12 bases between them.

This clonotype was recorded many times. The V gene is TRBV27, the J gene TRBJ2-7; no definite D call. The germline CDR1 and CDR2 sequences are MNHEY and SMNVEV (reference sequence). This CDR3 region has 14 residues. V dropped 0 bases and J dropped 0 bases, with 6 bases sitting between them. The CDR3 reads CASSLSPSSYEQYF. Written as DNA, the CDR3 is TGTGCCAGCAGTTTATCTCCTAGCTCCTACGAGCAGTACTTC.

V gene TRBV20-1 combines with J gene TRBJ2-4, with no clear D. Trimming removed 3 bases from V and 8 bases from J, with 14 bases in between. The CDR3 is 13 residues long. Germline CDR1 DFQATT, CDR2 SNEGSKA (reference sequence). The CDR3 loop reads CSARVQARDIQYF. The DNA of the CDR3 is TGCAGTGCTAGGGTGCAGGCACGGGACATTCAGTACTTC.

This clonotype was counted a few times. The rearrangement links TRBV20-1 to TRBJ1-5; D perhaps matches TRBD1 (5 bases). V was clipped by 4 bases and J by 6 bases, with 16 bases between them. The CDR3 is 14 amino acids. Germline loops: CDR1 DFQATT, CDR2 SNEGSKA (reference sequence). The CDR3 spells CSAKGMGGTQPQHF. The CDR3 DNA follows: TGCAGTGCTAAGGGTATGGGTGGGACTCAGCCCCAGCATTTT.

This clonotype showed up just a few times. This chain joins TRBV20-1 and TRBJ2-1; 8 bases are shared with TRBD2. CDR3 length equals 16 residues. The germline CDR1 and CDR2 sequences are DFQATT and SNEGSKA (reference sequence). V was clipped by 2 bases and J by 0 bases; unmatched bases: 6. CDR3: CSARFSGICSYNEQFF. In nucleotides, the CDR3 is TGCAGTGCTAGATTTAGCGGGATCTGCTCCTACAATGAGCAGTTCTTC.

V and J are TRBV5-1 and TRBJ2-1, with TRBD1 matching over 9 bases. From germline, CDR1 is SGHRS and CDR2 YFSETQ. There are 16 residues in the CDR3. V dropped 0 bases and J dropped 5; count of bases not matched to a gene: 6. The CDR3 here is CASSLARTGVDNEQFF. The CDR3 region has the DNA TGCGCCAGCAGCTTGGCTAGGACAGGGGTTGACAATGAGCAGTTCTTC.

The gene calls are TRBV5-1 and TRBJ2-5; 11 bases match TRBD1. This CDR3 has 17 residues. The germline V gene has CDR1 SGHRS and CDR2 YFSETQ. The V gene end was trimmed by 1 base and the J gene end by 1 base; junction bases not matched to a gene: 6. The CDR3 protein is CASSLSPGQGVQETQYF. CDR3 coding DNA: TGCGCCAGCAGCTTGTCTCCGGGACAGGGGGTCCAAGAGACCCAGTACTTC.

This clonotype was observed at least ten times. The chain carries TRBV20-1 and TRBJ1-5; no definite D call. Germline loops: CDR1 DFQATT, CDR2 SNEGSKA (reference sequence). CDR3 length equals 14 residues. The ends were cut back, 0 bases at V and 5 bases at J, with 11 bases in the middle. The CDR3 is CSARDSSNYQPQHF. DNA of the CDR3: TGCAGTGCTAGAGATAGTAGTAACTATCAGCCCCAGCATTTT.

With respect to this clonotype: The CDR3 does not end in the conserved phenylalanine or tryptophan, so this is likely a read error. This sequence joins TRBV12-3 or TRBV12-4 and TRBJ1-1; D unclear. The V end was cut by 6 bases, the J end by 10 bases, with 18 bases between. This CDR3 spans 13 amino acids. CDR3 sequence: CASSLAQTKTAFL. The CDR3 nucleotides read TGTGCCAGCAGCCTTGCTCAAACTAAGACAGCTTTCCTT.

J is TRBJ2-3 and V is TRBV20-1; a weak D match, TRBD1 (5 bases). Trimming removed 0 bases from V and 1 base from J, with 11 bases in between. This CDR3 has 15 residues. Looked up from germline, CDR1 is DFQATT and CDR2 is SNEGSKA (reference sequence). CDR3 sequence reads: CSARDAGMGTDTQYF. CDR3 in DNA: TGCAGTGCTAGAGATGCAGGGATGGGCACAGATACGCAGTATTTT.

This clonotype appeared many times. The chain employs TRBV7-2 and TRBJ2-1, with 8 bases fitting TRBD2. The CDR3 covers 15 residues. V shed 5 bases, J shed 0 bases, and the junction held 3 bases outside the gene matches. Germline CDR1 SGHTA, CDR2 FQGNSA. The CDR3 DNA is TGTGCCAGCAGCCAAAGCGGGGGCTCCTACAATGAGCAGTTCTTC. Its protein is CASSQSGGSYNEQFF.

About this clonotype itself: The junction differs from germline at one of its ends, possibly a read error. The chain uses TRBV11-2 and TRBJ2-7; a weak D match, TRBD1 (5 bases). The CDR3 contains 13 residues. In germline, CDR1 is SGHAT, CDR2 FQNNGV. CDR3 sequence (DNA): TGTGCCAGCAGCTTAGGCCAGGGCTACGGGCAGTACTTC. Protein sequence: CASSLGQGYGQYF.

This clonotype was detected only a few times. The gene calls are TRBV6-2 or TRBV6-3 and TRBJ2-7; D is ambiguous. The germline V and J ends were trimmed by 8 bases and 2 bases, with 19 bases remaining between them. Germline CDR1 reads MNHEY; CDR2 reads SVGEGT. The CDR3 has 15 residues. The DNA of the CDR3 is TGTGCCAGCGCCTCAGCGACAATCCCTCCCTACGAGCAGTACTTC. This sequence encodes CASASATIPPYEQYF.

The chain recombines TRBV15 with TRBJ1-1, with D hard to call. Trimming left V 3 bases short and J 1 base short, with 9 bases between. The CDR3 sequence is 14 residues long. Germline V CDR1 and CDR2: LNHNV, YYDKDF (reference sequence). CDR3: CATSSRAGNTEAFF. Written as DNA, the CDR3 is TGTGCCACCAGCAGTAGGGCAGGGAACACTGAAGCTTTCTTT.

This clonotype was detected only a few times. The rearrangement joins TRBV7-9 to TRBJ1-4; D is uncertain. Per germline, CDR1 SEHNR and CDR2 FQNEAQ (reference sequence). Deletions cut 5 bases from V and 7 bases from J, with 17 bases between. The CDR3 runs to 15 residues. The CDR3 DNA follows: TGTGCCAGCAGCCTAGGACCCCTCAGAGGTGAAAAACTGTTTTTT. Protein sequence: CASSLGPLRGEKLFF. Together with reference TRBV7-9 and TRBJ1-4, the CDR3 gives the full variable domain: DTGVSQNPRHKITKRGQNVTFRCDPISEHNRLYWYRQTLGQGPEFLTYFQNEAQLEKSRLLSDRFSAERPKGSFSTLEIQRTEQGDSAMYLCASSLGPLRGEKLFFGSGTQLSVL.